This T cell receptor (beta chain) was sequenced for a study of blood T cell repertoires in COVID-19 (dated by TCRdb to the early 2020s). Concerning the study at large: Collaborator samples came from the United States, Italy and Spain and covered acute and convalescent phases of COVID-19. Deeply sampled blood TCRbeta repertoires from subjects exposed to, actively infected with, or recovered from COVID-19 were included in the dataset. Sample metadata almost always included a de-identified subject ID, COVID-19 status, age in years and sex. The repertoires were released in a freely available public database meant as a resource for research on the immune response to SARS-CoV-2. The samples were drawn from the first 160 participants of the ongoing ImmuneRACE study and from under 1,500 subjects provided by 6 global collaborators. Where available, HLA class I and class II types were obtained from metadata supplied by the sample provider rather than from assay-based typing. The prospective study material was composed of cDNA or gDNA derived from T cells, B-cell-depleted T cells, or PBMCs. Broad study findings and their caveats: The amount of clinical and demographic metadata varied by source and participant and was provided uncurated.

Concerning this clone itself: The antigen it recognizes is unknown. Base quality data are lacking; no much larger clone is found one base away.

The immunoSEQ Assay, a bias-controlled multiplex PCR, was used to amplify TCRbeta CDR3 regions from genomic DNA. The paper's data handling went like this. The number of nucleated cells in each sample was estimated by amplification of reference gene primers within the assay. To quantify the absolute abundance of each unique TCRbeta CDR3 rearrangement, sequence reads were collapsed and filtered. Productive Simpson clonality was computed per sample as the square root of Simpson's diversity index over productive rearrangements. TCRdb's version of the immuneACCESS table is confined to in-frame rearrangements and falls short of the full clone set. An unresolved V gene accounts for under half of the shortfall where checked; the remainder is of unknown origin. The D gene and trimming were derived from the DNA, and the V and J assignments and clone size from that table. The sample yields 97,000 or so clones; roughly 85% were counted once. The ten largest clones capture around 2% of the sample.

The junction shows trimming of 2 bases on V and 0 bases on J, and the gene matches do not reach 7 bases of it. The germline V gene provides CDR1 SGHRS and CDR2 YFSETQ. Spanning cysteine to phenylalanine, the CDR3 consists of 16 amino acids. Only CDR3 DNA is held: 48 bases, read in frame from base 1. The collaborating institutions used their own protocols to collect whole blood in K2EDTA tubes. Collaborator samples were shipped for TCRbeta analysis as frozen whole blood, isolated PBMCs, or DNA extracted from either sample type. What was sequenced was peripheral blood. This clonotype was obtained from a man aged 50 or older with active COVID-19. The V gene is TRBV5-1 and the J gene is TRBJ2-7; a stretch of 8 junction bases matches TRBD2. The bases are TGCGCCAGCAGCTTTTCTTCGGGGGGGACCTCCTACGAGCAGTACTTC. The encoded protein is CASSFSSGGTSYEQYF.